This TCR beta chain was captured by sequencing in a study of cytomegalovirus exposure and HLA in healthy donors (dated by TCRdb to between 2016 and 2019). At the level of the whole study: In an earlier analysis of approximately 500 of the donors, under 300 Gb of sequence data and some 120 million unique TCR beta sequences from 150 million to 200 million T cells were reported. An early release covering some 640 HLA-typed donors comprised approximately 290 gigabases of sequencing data and roughly 85 million unique TCR sequences. The genetic ancestry cluster associated with self-reported Caucasian donors included 81% of the approximately 410 genotyped donors. The study aimed to test whether signatures of past pathogen exposure could be identified by cataloging public T cell receptors. The T cell repertoires of several hundred subjects were profiled by immunosequencing and related to cytomegalovirus serostatus. Besides the first cohort of 550 to 750 subjects, a separate validation cohort made up of over 100 different subjects was used. High-throughput TCR immunosequencing, statistical association of individual TCRs with disease status, and machine learning were combined to predict cytomegalovirus infection status. To study patterns of TCR occurrence, a later analysis re-analyzed previously published TCR beta repertoires from around 700 donors and added high-resolution HLA genotyping. The later analysis used no new phenotypic data to find candidate immune exposures, relying instead on TCR beta sequences and their occurrence across donors. An earlier analysis of 587 of the donors applied high-throughput TCR beta sequencing to assess whether each TCR beta V gene segment acted as functional or pseudogenic. Donor age, sex, ethnicity and CMV serostatus were compiled together with the repertoire data. In a later genetic analysis, genome-wide SNP genotypes for about three fifths of the roughly 670 donors were used, and that subset was treated as a discovery cohort. Every repertoire in the discovery cohort had been generated on one and the same sequencing platform. HLA typing covered class I and class II loci at four-digit resolution. The number of donors typed differed by locus, with about 629-630 for A, B, C, DRB1 and DQB1, more than 500 for DQA1, under 610 for DPA1, and some 470 for DPB1. Because of strong linkage in the cohort, four or five DR-DQ haplotypes were treated as single units for association and clustering. Among almost 400 genotyped donors of the cohort, an average of 235,054 unique TCR beta nucleotide sequences were sequenced per donor, 15% to 20% of them non-productive.

Looking up the germline V gene yields CDR1 LGHNA and CDR2 YNFKEQ. After removal of 0 bases from V and 2 bases from J, the junction retains 8 bases not matched to a gene. The CDR3 spans 20 residues, from the cysteine through the phenylalanine. Only the CDR3 region is kept as DNA, spanning 60 bases read in frame from base 1. Here is what the overall study found, with its caveats: A few of the identified cytomegalovirus-associated TCR beta chains were confirmed in vitro to be specific for cytomegalovirus antigens. Broadly in line with IMGT annotations, most TCR beta V segments showed up in productive rearrangements about 87% or about 30% of the time in an earlier analysis of several hundred of the donors. Compared with equally common non-associated chains, HLA-associated TCR beta chains in a later analysis were more clonally expanded and had lower generation probabilities. The authors suggested that the approach could potentially be extended to other disease states and immunological phenotypes. In a later analysis, TCR association rates were found to vary across HLA loci, with the most associated TCRs seen for DRB1 alleles and the fewest for HLA-C alleles. The classifier was reported to diagnose cytomegalovirus status with high specificity and sensitivity in both the original and validation cohorts. Because some donors lacked HLA typing at each locus, the association tests relied only on the typed subset. Only TCR beta chains were sequenced in this cohort, and the absence of alpha or paired-chain data limited detectable features. Strong co-occurrence of HLA alleles, especially DR and DQ, made assigning TCR associations to individual alleles difficult. Over 15 rarely observed V segments, including chromosome 9 orphons, were excluded from the earlier analysis of about 600 of the donors because counts were too low. Most TCR sequences were seen in very few donors, while some public TCRs were found in many individuals. Roughly uniform sequencing depth across donors was assumed in presence/absence analyses, although this assumption may not hold. Specific HLA alleles were associated with over 15,000 TCR beta sequences at a false discovery rate of 0.05 in a later analysis. Some IMGT-functional V segments, including TRBV6-2 and TRBV6-3, could not be distinguished by the 87-base-pair reads and were therefore excluded. In the study, about 150 TCR beta chains were listed as associated with cytomegalovirus. A further reported finding was that TCR beta sequences accurately predicted the HLA-A and HLA-B alleles for most subjects in the first cohort. V-gene and J-gene trimming of TCR beta chains was associated with a missense DCLRE1C variant in a later genetic analysis, and the association was replicated in an independent cohort. A cluster of highly shared sequence variants was judged likely to represent a technical artifact of the sequencing pipeline. A later analysis reported that several top co-occurrence clusters appeared linked to parvovirus B19, influenza, CMV and Epstein-Barr virus. Linkage disequilibrium might explain the correlated functional status among segregating V segments, but an unknown experimental factor could not be ruled out. Most CMV-associated TCR beta chains appeared to be HLA-restricted in a later analysis, and the HLA associations seemed to be driven largely by CMV exposure. Immune exposure information for the cohort was limited to CMV serostatus. Compared with the roughly 700-donor mean, donors in an Asian-associated ancestry cluster had fewer N-insertions in productive TCRs, according to a later genetic analysis.

Details on this clone: Its target antigen remains unknown. No base-level quality is on record; no much larger clone is a single base apart.

The cohort was made up of around 720 healthy bone marrow donors. Cohort members were all nominally healthy when sampled, although unrecorded immune exposures were likely present. The donor was CMV seropositive and was included in the group of 250 to 300 seropositive cohort members. Each donor provided a peripheral blood sample, and peripheral blood mononuclear cells were used for TCR beta sequencing. Genomic DNA extraction from the blood cell samples was performed with the Qiagen DNeasy Blood Extraction Kit. The library was obtained by the immunoSEQ multiplex PCR assay. A mixture of 60 forward primers for TCR Vbeta segments and 13 reverse primers for TCR Jbeta segments was used in the multiplex PCR. A multiplex PCR assay on genomic DNA amplified the CDR3 region of rearranged TCR beta genes. Amplified TCR beta libraries were sequenced as 87-base-pair reads on the Illumina HiSeq System. The published analysis was carried out like this. A later analysis tallied roughly 76 million unique TCR beta chains across the 700 or so repertoires, and about 12 million of those chains were shared by two or more donors. Raw reads were error-corrected and collapsed into unique sequences by a nearest-neighbor algorithm in which closely related sequences were merged to remove PCR and sequencing errors. CDR3 sequences were aligned to IMGT reference sequences to assign V, D and J gene segments. Each retained sequence needed at least a six-nucleotide match to both a V gene segment and a J gene segment. Rearrangements were called productive when the CDR3 lacked stop codons and stayed in frame with V and J; all others were non-productive. CDR3 was defined by IMGT convention, running from the second conserved V-encoded cysteine to the conserved J-encoded phenylalanine. The earlier analysis of 450 to 750 of the donors excluded any sequence lacking an unambiguous match to a single V gene segment. In an earlier analysis of approximately 500 of the donors, a V segment was called functional when productive rearrangements were above 56.7%, and segregating when the standard deviation between donors exceeded 5%. A statistical classification framework was developed to diagnose cytomegalovirus status using the catalog of TCR beta chain sequences. In a later analysis, V and J genes were assigned by comparing TCR nucleotide sequences against IMGT/GENE-DB human TR gene sequences. Using the TCRdist pipeline, a later analysis assigned CDR3 sequences along with most-parsimonious VDJ recombination scenarios. In a later analysis, each TCR beta chain was defined by its CDR3 amino acid sequence together with its V-gene family, and reads without a unique V-gene family were excluded. To address suspected cross-contamination and a sequencing artifact, a later analysis removed 450 to 700 highly shared, low-generation-probability nucleotide sequences. For each public chain, a later analysis derived a clonal expansion index from normalized ranks of inferred template counts within each repertoire. A later analysis computed generation probabilities with a VDJ recombination model fitted to out-of-frame rearrangements, and checked the results against IGoR. In a later analysis, TCR-TCR, TCR-HLA and TCR-CMV co-occurrence was scored with hypergeometric tests, and a repertoire-size bias correction was applied to TCR pairs. To estimate false discovery rates, a later analysis permuted the HLA or CMV assignments 20 times. In a later analysis, co-occurring TCRs were grouped using DBSCAN, and TCRdist sequence similarity was added for clustering within HLA-allele-positive subsets. Repertoires with fewer than 30,000 or more than 120,000 public chains were left out of co-occurrence clustering, as were five repertoires with anomalous nucleotide sharing. TCRdb carries this immuneACCESS record with in-frame sequences only. Its versions omit some clonotypes, under half of them owing to an unresolved V gene in the studies checked, with the rest unexplained. That table furnishes V, J and clone size, whereas the DNA furnished D and trimming. The sample yields over 100,000 clones; roughly 78% were counted once. The ten largest clones represent 3.3% of the sample.

Sequencing was performed on PBMCs. This clonotype originated in a woman in her twenties or thirties in good health and CMV-seropositive. The chain employs TRBV4-2 and TRBJ2-6; TRBD1 matches 12 bases in the middle. The DNA reads as follows: TGTGCCAGCAGCCAAGATCTTCCGGGACAGGGGGCAACTGGGGCCAACGTCCTGACTTTC. It codes for CASSQDLPGQGATGANVLTF.